This TCR beta chain was recovered during a study of vaccination effects on CD4 cells after COVID-19. In the study overall: The second dose preceded post-vaccine samples by a median of 72 days.

Study outcomes and limitations: Marked clonal contraction of both clone types appeared late after vaccination.

The length of the CDR3 is 16 residues. With 4 bases clipped from V and 5 bases from J, the junction kept 9 bases outside the gene matches. CDR1 and CDR2 (germline): SGHAT, FQNNGV. Data came from immunoSEQ multiplex PCR; TCRdb stores just in-frame clones and leaves some out. The sample includes around 67,000 clones, around 81% of them seen just once. This clone was counted once. No antigen is known for it. Peptide-pool stimulation followed by sequencing identified expanded antigen-specific CD4+ clonotypes in the ViraFEST assay. At the end of roughly ten days of culture, CD4+ T cells were isolated. Of the BNT162b2 and mRNA-1273 vaccines, participants received two doses of one or the other. IL-2 at roughly 9.7 IU/ml and peptides at 7.5 to 10 ug/ml were added to cultured PBMC, around 2 million per well.

The chain uses TRBV11-2 and TRBJ2-5; TRBD2 matches 11 bases. The receptor comes from a human donor who received a COVID-19 vaccine. The input for sequencing was CD4+ T cells from PBMCs cultured with HCoV-229E spike peptides, taken after COVID-19 vaccination. CDR3 in amino acids: CASSSRLAGSWETQYF. The CDR3 DNA reads as TGTGCCAGCAGCTCCAGACTAGCGGGGTCATGGGAGACCCAGTACTTC.